The T cell receptor (beta chain) described here comes from a study of regulatory T cells in long-lasting Graves disease. Findings and limits, study-wide: Study of thyroid tissue was not done, with only peripheral blood studied. Persistent Graves' patients showed less TCR diversity than newly diagnosed patients showed. New patients shared more than 750 public clonotypes, fewer than the 2,500 to 3,500 shared by persistent patients.

TCR beta libraries were built with iRepertoire HTBI primers and Arm-PCR of CDR3 regions. Study processing details: Across samples, 62 TRBV and some 14 TRBJ segments were found. MiXCR was run by TCRdb on the multiplex PCR reads, yielding one entry per CDR3 protein. The V and J calls reflect TCRdb's pipeline rather than the authors' work. In the table there are 300,000 to 400,000 distinct CDR3 sequences, over 15% of which are singletons. The time point: newly diagnosed GD, antithyroid drugs for less than 3 months. Extracted PBMC RNA gave rise to the TCR library. This clonotype was found many times. The antigen remains unidentified. Trimming removed 10 bases at V and 8 bases at J, with 14 bases between. The CDR3 runs 11 residues. Germline assignment: CDR1 WSHSY and CDR2 SAAADI.

Material: peripheral blood mononuclear cells (PBMCs), obtained at new diagnosis, from a patient treated with antithyroid drugs. This chain joins TRBV10-2 and TRBJ1-1, with D uncertain. The TCR was taken from a female donor with Graves disease. CDR3 coding DNA: TGCGCCACCCGTTTCGGGGAGGAAGCTTTCTTT. Translation: CATRFGEEAFF.